One and the same sample provided the 30 T cell receptor beta chains below, sequenced in a study of tumor-infiltrating lymphocytes in primary liver carcinoma. Unsorted whole blood served as the source of blood RNA, and germline DNA was extracted as well. Researchers generated TCR beta cDNA from approximately 500 ng of total RNA, relying on a constant-region primer. Libraries of TCR beta came from three nested multiplex PCR rounds with slightly modified ARM-PCR. In the first two PCR rounds, TRBV1-TRBV30 forward primers were paired with a C-beta reverse primer, and each round lasted around 10 cycles. TCRdb re-derived calls from the multiplex PCR reads in MiXCR, one entry per CDR3 protein. The repertoire holds 310,000 or so distinct CDR3 sequences, with about three fifths as singletons. Sequenced input: peripheral blood. Receptors were obtained from a woman aged 25 to 45 with primary liver carcinoma and hepatitis B virus infection.

The J gene is TRBJ2-7, the V gene TRBV6-2 or TRBV6-3; 9 bases are shared with TRBD1. Trimming took 8 bases from V and 3 from J; bases not matched to a gene: 8. There are 14 residues in the CDR3. The germline gives CDR1 MNHEY, CDR2 SVGEGT. CDR3 residues: CASGRTGALYEQYF. Here the CDR3 DNA reads TGTGCCAGCGGACGGACAGGGGCCCTCTACGAGCAGTACTTC.

Note on this clonotype: A much larger clone differs by one base, so this may be a read error. The gene calls are TRBV29-1 and TRBJ2-2; 8 bases map to TRBD1. Germline CDR1 SQVTM, CDR2 ANQGSEA. The CDR3 extends over 14 amino acids. DNA of the CDR3: TGCAGCGCCGGGGACAGGTCGAACACCCGGGAGCTGTTTTTT. Its protein product is CSAGDRSNTRELFF.

This clonotype was detected only a few times. Sequence at one end of the junction differs from germline and may be a read error. The chain employs TRBV6-6 and TRBJ2-3, with 10 nucleotides matching TRBD2. Germline CDR1 reads MNHNY; CDR2 reads SVGAGI (reference sequence). The CDR3 is made up of 16 amino acids. The CDR3 bases are TGTGCCAGCAATTACGGACTAGCGGTTAGCACAGATACGCAGTATTTT. Translated: CASNYGLAVSTDTQYF.

To note about this clonotype: A junction end diverges from the germline sequence, so it may reflect a read error. The chain links TRBV11-3 to TRBJ2-2, with 7 bases identical to TRBD2. This CDR3 is 18 amino acids long. The germline gives CDR1 SGHNT, CDR2 YENEEA. CDR3 loop: CPSSFGGLQRDMAGELFF. DNA for the CDR3: TGTCCCAGCAGTTTCGGGGGACTACAGAGGGATATGGCCGGGGAGCTGTTTTTT.

In regard to this clonotype: With a much larger clone just one base away, this may be a read error. V usage is TRBV6-5 and J usage is TRBJ1-1; D call uncertain. CDR1 and CDR2 from the germline V gene are MNHEY and SVGAGI. The CDR3 consists of 13 residues. The CDR3 DNA follows: TGTGCCAGCAGTTACTCATCGAACATTGAAGCTTTCTTT. This encodes CASSYSSNIEAFF.

As to this clonotype: Since a much larger clone is just one base distant, this may be a read error. This chain joins TRBV6-5 and TRBJ2-1; maybe TRBD1 (6 bases). Between the trimmed V and J ends, which lost 0 bases and 8 bases, there was a span of 11 bases. The CDR3 is made up of 14 amino acids. Germline V gene sequence: CDR1 MNHEY, CDR2 SVGAGI. Here the CDR3 reads CASSYSTGYDEQFF. In DNA form, the CDR3 reads TGTGCCAGCAGTTACTCAACAGGGTACGATGAGCAGTTCTTC.

A remark on this clonotype: The CDR3 ends on some other residue instead of the conserved phenylalanine or tryptophan, so this is likely a read error. The chain carries TRBV4-3 and TRBJ1-6, with D unresolved. The CDR3 runs 15 residues. Looked up from germline, CDR1 is LGHNA and CDR2 is YSLEER. V dropped 0 bases and J dropped 6 bases, with 9 bases sitting between them. CDR3 DNA: TGCGCCAGCAGCCAAGATCACCTGATTAATTCACCCCTCCACTCT. This sequence encodes CASSQDHLINSPLHS.

With regard to this clonotype: Its ends do not fully match the called genes, so a read error is possible. The chain links TRBV11-3 to TRBJ1-2; tentative D call: TRBD1 (6 bases). The length of the CDR3 is 12 residues. The germline gives CDR1 SGHNT, CDR2 YENEEA. CDR3 coding DNA: TGTGTCAGCAGCGGAGACAGCGGGGGCTACACCTTT. Protein product: CVSSGDSGGYTF.

As concerns this clonotype: A much larger clonotype is one base distant, so this may be a read error. This sequence joins TRBV6-2 or TRBV6-3 and TRBJ1-2; D gene unclear. Germline CDR1 MNHEY, CDR2 SVGEGT. V was cut by 7 bases and J by 5 bases, with 8 bases left in between. The CDR3 loop spans 11 amino acids. CDR3 region: CASTLRYGYTF. The DNA of the CDR3 is TGTGCCAGCACTCTCAGGTATGGCTACACCTTC.

This clonotype was found a few times. The rearrangement uses TRBV6-1 and TRBJ1-1; maybe TRBD1 (5 bases). V shed 0 bases and J shed 0 bases, with 8 bases lying between them. Germline V lookup: CDR1 MNHNS, CDR2 SASEGT. The CDR3 extends over 15 amino acids. The DNA of the CDR3 is TGTGCCAGCAGTGAAGCGCCAGGGCTGAACACTGAAGCTTTCTTT. It encodes CASSEAPGLNTEAFF.

This clonotype appeared once. A read error may be the cause here, since a much bigger clone is one base away. The chain links TRBV6-7 to TRBJ2-7; perhaps TRBD2 as D (5 bases). TRBV6-7 is treated as an ORF (open reading frame) with a function not yet certain. Trimming took 5 bases from V and 3 from J, leaving 17 bases between them. This CDR3 is 15 amino acids long. The CDR3 region is CASSGTSTRSYEQYF. The CDR3 DNA reads TGTGCCAGCAGTGGAACCAGCACTAGAAGCTACGAGCAGTACTTC.

As to this clonotype: Just one base apart from a much larger clone, this may be a read error. V usage is TRBV6-5 and J usage is TRBJ2-7, with 7 bases that match TRBD2. CDR3 length: 15 residues. Germline V gene data show CDR1 as MNHEY and CDR2 as SVGAGI. The CDR3 region is CVSSSPSGGSYEQYF. The CDR3 DNA reads as TGTGTCAGCAGTTCCCCTAGCGGAGGCTCCTACGAGCAGTACTTC.

This sequence joins TRBV5-4 and TRBJ2-1, with D possibly TRBD2 on 5 matching bases. The end of the DNA aligns better with TRBJ2-7, so the J call may be wrong. This CDR3 spans 15 amino acids. Germline V gene data show CDR1 as SGHNT and CDR2 as YYREEE (reference sequence). The CDR3 protein is CASSLIRVGGNEQYF. The CDR3 DNA reads as TGTGCCAGCAGCTTAATTCGCGTAGGAGGCAATGAGCAGTACTTC.

This clonotype was seen a few times. This may arise from a read error, as a much more abundant clone is one base away. This sequence joins TRBV29-1 and TRBJ2-3, with D perhaps TRBD1 (6 bases). Per germline, CDR1 SQVTM and CDR2 ANQGSEA. The CDR3 is 10 residues long. CDR3 nucleotides: TGCAGCGGATGGACAGATATGCAGTATTTT. It yields the protein CSGWTDMQYF.

Concerning this clonotype itself: This may be a read error: a much more frequent sequence differs by one nucleotide. The rearrangement joins TRBV4-1 to TRBJ2-7; perhaps TRBD1 as D (5 bases). Germline CDR1 and CDR2: MGHRA and YSYEKL. The CDR3 totals 13 residues. The CDR3 DNA reads as TGCGCCAGCAGCCAAGATGCAGGGAACGAGCGGTACTTC. As protein: CASSQDAGNERYF.

The chain couples TRBV28 to TRBJ1-2; no reliable D call. Looked up from germline, CDR1 is MDHEN and CDR2 is SYDVKM. Trimming removed 8 bases from V and 0 bases from J, with 7 bases in between. The CDR3 contains 12 residues. The CDR3 region is CASYSSNYGYTF. CDR3 nucleotides: TGTGCCAGCTACAGCTCTAACTATGGCTACACCTTC.

This clonotype was found a few times. V is TRBV7-9 and J is TRBJ1-5; the D is unclear. The V gene lost 5 bases and the J gene lost 4 bases, with 6 bases spanning the gap. Looked up from germline, CDR1 is SEHNR and CDR2 is FQNEAQ (reference sequence). The length of the CDR3 is 12 residues. The CDR3 sequence: CASSPMNQPQHF. The CDR3 region has the DNA TGTGCCAGCAGCCCCATGAATCAGCCCCAGCATTTT.

The V gene is TRBV30, the J gene TRBJ1-4, with a tentative D call TRBD1 (6 bases). Germline CDR1 GTSNPN, CDR2 SVGIG (reference sequence). Trimming removed 2 bases at V and 7 bases at J, with 11 bases between. There are 13 residues in the CDR3. CDR3 loop: CAWSPRGGEKLFF. CDR3 DNA: TGTGCCTGGAGTCCACGAGGGGGTGAAAAACTGTTTTTT.

The chain couples TRBV7-9 to TRBJ2-3; D gene unclear. Germline assignment: CDR1 SEHNR and CDR2 FQNEAQ (reference sequence). The CDR3 totals 19 residues. Deletions cut 5 bases from V and 0 bases from J, with 24 bases between. The chain's CDR3 is CASSPSYTEPSSSTDTQYF. CDR3 sequence (DNA): TGTGCCAGCAGCCCCAGCTATACAGAACCTTCCTCTAGCACAGATACGCAGTATTTT.

V gene TRBV12-3 or TRBV12-4 combines with J gene TRBJ2-3, with TRBD2 as a possible D gene (5 bases). Trimming removed 8 bases from V and 3 bases from J, with 12 bases in between. The CDR3 is 13 amino acids. The CDR3 bases are TGTGCCAGCGCCCTCAGGACTACAGATACGCAGTATTTT. Its protein product is CASALRTTDTQYF.

In this sample, this clonotype turned up many times. The junction differs from germline at one of its ends, possibly a read error. The chain carries TRBV6-5 and TRBJ1-2, with D tentatively TRBD1 (6 bases). CDR1 MNHEY and CDR2 SVGAGI come from the germline V gene. The CDR3 has 15 residues. CDR3 region: CASSYSGGANFGYTF. In DNA form, the CDR3 reads TGTGCCAGCAGTTACTCGGGGGGCGCCAACTTTGGCTACACCTTC.

At least ten counts were recorded for this clonotype. The rearrangement joins TRBV11-3 to TRBJ2-1; 8 positions match TRBD1. This CDR3 contains 14 residues. Germline trimming cut 5 bases from V and 8 bases from J; bases unmatched to any gene: 8. The germline V gene has CDR1 SGHNT and CDR2 YENEEA. Written as DNA, the CDR3 is TGTGCCAGCAGCCGGGACAGGAGGATGTATGAGCAGTTCTTC. It encodes CASSRDRRMYEQFF. Full variable domain (rest looked up from reference TRBV11-3 and TRBJ2-1): EAGVVQSPRYKIIEKKQPVAFWCNPISGHNTLYWYLQNLGQGPELLIRYENEEAVDDSQLPKDRFSAERLKGVDSTLKIQPAELGDSAVYLCASSRDRRMYEQFFGPGTRLTVL.

The rearrangement joins TRBV6-5 to TRBJ1-2; TRBD1 agrees at 7 bases. V was clipped by 4 bases and J by 7 bases; unmatched bases: 6. This CDR3 is built from 13 residues. CDR1 is MNHEY, CDR2 SVGAGI, per germline. DNA for the CDR3: TGTGCCAGCAGTTTCGGACAGGCGGTTGGCTACACCTTC. Its translation: CASSFGQAVGYTF.

At least ten counts were recorded for this clonotype. The chain carries TRBV6-5 and TRBJ2-1; D call uncertain. Germline V gene data show CDR1 as MNHEY and CDR2 as SVGAGI. Between the trimmed V and J ends, which lost 11 bases and 4 bases, there was a span of 30 bases. This CDR3 is built from 18 residues. The CDR3 DNA reads TGTGCCCCCAGACAATCCTCCGGCTACCGATATACGTACAATGAGCAGTTCTTC. Protein: CAPRQSSGYRYTYNEQFF.

The DNA of the CDR3 is TGTGCCAGCAGCTTATCGGGCGGGAGTTCCAATGAGCAGTTCTTC. It codes for CASSLSGGSSNEQFF. This sequence joins TRBV7-3 and TRBJ2-1; 7 bases fit TRBD2. Germline V lookup: CDR1 SGHTA, CDR2 FQGTGA. With 2 bases clipped from V and 6 bases from J, the junction kept 7 bases outside the gene matches. The CDR3 consists of 15 residues.

V and J are TRBV11-2 and TRBJ1-6, with D perhaps TRBD1 (5 bases). There are 17 residues in the CDR3. CDR1 SGHAT and CDR2 FQNNGV come from the germline V gene. Deletions cut 2 bases from V and 9 bases from J, with 20 bases between. CDR3 DNA sequence: TGTGCCAGCAGCTTACCCACGAGTAGGGACTGGCGTTCACCCCTCCACTTT. This gives the protein CASSLPTSRDWRSPLHF.

CDR3 DNA: TGTGCCAGCAGTATTCGGAGGGGTGAGCAGTTCTTC. Translating it yields CASSIRRGEQFF. V usage is TRBV12-3 or TRBV12-4 and J usage is TRBJ2-1, with D perhaps TRBD2 (6 bases). The V end lost 5 bases, the J end lost 9 bases, and 11 bases lay between the germline ends. This CDR3 comprises 12 residues.

Concerning this clonotype: Sequence at one end of the junction differs from germline and may be a read error. The chain links TRBV11-2 to TRBJ2-7; D not certain. Germline loops: CDR1 SGHAT, CDR2 FQNNGV. This CDR3 has 14 amino acids. The CDR3 nucleotides read TGTGCCAGCATCTCTAAAGGCGCGAACTACGAGCAATACTTC. Its protein product is CASISKGANYEQYF.

Worth noting for this clonotype: The CDR3 carries no conserved terminal phenylalanine or tryptophan, so it likely arises from a read error. This chain joins TRBV4-1 and TRBJ1-2; possible D gene TRBD1, 6 bases. Trimming removed 4 bases at V and 2 bases at J, with 17 bases between. There are 16 residues in the CDR3. Germline V gives CDR1 MGHRA, CDR2 YSYEKL. CDR3 nucleotide sequence: TGCGCCAGCAGCCGCGGACTTAAGACAGGAAACTATGGCTACACCCTC. It yields the protein CASSRGLKTGNYGYTL.

At least ten counts were recorded for this clonotype. V gene TRBV4-2 combines with J gene TRBJ2-2; D is possibly TRBD2 (6 bases). The germline V gene encodes CDR1 LGHNA and CDR2 YNFKEQ. Between the trimmed V and J ends, which lost 3 bases and 4 bases, there was a span of 15 bases. The length of the CDR3 is 16 residues. CDR3 sequence reads: CASSHQEGRGTGELFF. CDR3 DNA: TGTGCCAGCAGCCACCAGGAGGGCCGAGGCACCGGGGAGCTGTTTTTT.